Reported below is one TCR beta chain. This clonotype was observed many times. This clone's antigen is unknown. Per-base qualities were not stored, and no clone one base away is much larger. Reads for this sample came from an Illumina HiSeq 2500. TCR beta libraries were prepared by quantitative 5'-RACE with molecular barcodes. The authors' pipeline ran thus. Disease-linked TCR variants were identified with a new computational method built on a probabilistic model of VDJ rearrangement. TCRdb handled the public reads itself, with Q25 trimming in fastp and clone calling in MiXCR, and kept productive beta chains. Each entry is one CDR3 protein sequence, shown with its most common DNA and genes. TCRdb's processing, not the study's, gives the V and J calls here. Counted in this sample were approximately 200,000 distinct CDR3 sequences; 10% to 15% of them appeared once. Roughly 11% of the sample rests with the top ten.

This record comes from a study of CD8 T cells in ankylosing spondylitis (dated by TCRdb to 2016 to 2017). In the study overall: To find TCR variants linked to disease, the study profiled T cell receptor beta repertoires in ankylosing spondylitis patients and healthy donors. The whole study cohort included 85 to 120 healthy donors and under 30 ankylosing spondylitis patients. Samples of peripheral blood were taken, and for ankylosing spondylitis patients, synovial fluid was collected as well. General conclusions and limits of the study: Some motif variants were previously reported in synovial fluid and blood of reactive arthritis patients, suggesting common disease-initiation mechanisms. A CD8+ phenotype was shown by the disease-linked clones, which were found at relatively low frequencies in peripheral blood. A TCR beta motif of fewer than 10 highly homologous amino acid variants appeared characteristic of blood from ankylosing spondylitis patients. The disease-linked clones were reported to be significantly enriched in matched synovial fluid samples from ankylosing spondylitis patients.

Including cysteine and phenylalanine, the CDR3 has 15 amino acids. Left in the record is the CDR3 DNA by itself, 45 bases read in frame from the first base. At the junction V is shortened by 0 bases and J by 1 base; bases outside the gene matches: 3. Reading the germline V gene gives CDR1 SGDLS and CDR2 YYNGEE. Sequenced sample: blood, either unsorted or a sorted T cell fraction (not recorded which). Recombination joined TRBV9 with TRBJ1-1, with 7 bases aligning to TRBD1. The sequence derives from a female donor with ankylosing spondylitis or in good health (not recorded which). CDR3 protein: CASSVVTGANTEAFF. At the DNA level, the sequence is TGTGCCAGCAGCGTAGTTACAGGGGCGAACACTGAAGCTTTCTTT.